Listed below are T cell receptor beta chains from one sample, sequenced in a study of shared clonotypes between healthy human individuals. This table comes from immunoSEQ multiplex PCR, and its TCRdb copy is limited to in-frame clones, with some not included. The table includes nearly 1,000,000 clones, around 80% detected once. The sequenced sample consisted of memory CD4+ T cells sorted from blood. The receptors were gathered from a man between 18 and 35 years old in good health. Each CDR3 is given with its conserved first and last residue. Each record gives: CDR3 length, clone size, J gene, D gene, V gene, CDR3 protein, CDR3 DNA. A D gene is named only where the DNA matches it firmly. Clone size is stated in some rows and not others, as once, few, many or a class when expanded.

16 | NA | TRBJ2-1 | TRBD1 | TRBV6-5 | CASSYSTIAGGLEQFF | TGTGCCAGCAGTTACTCGACAATCGCAGGGGGCCTTGAGCAGTTCTTC
14 | NA | TRBJ2-4 | NA | TRBV7-8 | CASSLGIAENIQYF | TGTGCCAGCAGCTTAGGGATCGCCGAAAACATTCAGTACTTC
15 | NA | TRBJ1-2 | NA | TRBV1 | CTSSQDWDVNYGYTF | TGCACCAGCAGCCAAGATTGGGACGTTAACTATGGCTACACCTTC
15 | NA | TRBJ1-5 | NA | TRBV6-5 | CASSSLAGLNQPQHF | TGTGCCAGCAGTTCACTGGCAGGGTTGAATCAGCCCCAGCATTTT
13 | NA | TRBJ2-5 | TRBD2 | TRBV27 | CASRREGRETQYF | TGTGCCAGCAGGCGGGAGGGGAGGGAGACCCAGTACTTC
13 | NA | TRBJ2-1 | TRBD2 | TRBV6-1 | CASIRTSGSTHFF | TGTGCCAGCATACGGACTAGCGGTAGCACACACTTCTTC
13 | NA | TRBJ2-1 | NA | TRBV13 | CASSPRVFDEQFF | TGTGCCAGCAGCCCGAGGGTGTTCGATGAGCAGTTCTTC
18 | NA | TRBJ1-3 | NA | TRBV30 | CAWSSTGFFLPSGNTIYF | TGTGCCTGGAGTTCCACAGGTTTTTTCCTACCCTCTGGAAACACCATATATTTT
16 | NA | TRBJ1-4 | NA | TRBV5-1 | CASSPPEGTTNEKLFF | TGCGCCAGCAGCCCACCCGAAGGGACAACTAATGAAAAACTGTTTTTT
11 | NA | TRBJ2-7 | TRBD1 | TRBV27 | CASGTAYEQYF | TGTGCCAGTGGGACAGCTTACGAGCAGTACTTC
11 | NA | TRBJ1-2 | NA | TRBV29-1 | CSVLVTGGYTF | TGCAGCGTACTGGTTACGGGGGGCTACACCTTC
14 | few | TRBJ1-5 | NA | TRBV9 | CASSVDSPNQPQHF | TGTGCCAGCAGCGTAGACAGTCCCAATCAGCCCCAGCATTTT
14 | NA | TRBJ1-5 | TRBD1 | TRBV6-6 | CASSYSTGHQPQHF | TGTGCCAGCAGTTACTCGACAGGGCATCAGCCCCAGCATTTT
14 | NA | TRBJ2-7 | NA | TRBV7-7 | CASSPGVGVYEQYF | TGTGCTAGCAGCCCAGGGGTGGGGGTCTACGAGCAGTACTTC
15 | NA | TRBJ2-3 | TRBD2 | TRBV5-8 | CASSTGLAGGYTQYF | TGTGCCAGCAGCACGGGACTAGCGGGGGGGTATACGCAGTATTTT
12 | NA | TRBJ2-3 | NA | TRBV29-1 | CSVGYLTDTQYF | TGCAGCGTTGGTTATCTCACAGATACGCAGTATTTT
16 | NA | TRBJ1-2 | TRBD1 | TRBV30 | CAWSSKLLGQGYGYTF | TGTGCCTGGAGTTCCAAATTACTGGGACAGGGCTATGGCTACACCTTC
15 | NA | TRBJ1-2 | TRBD1 | TRBV2 | CASRETGGDSYGYTF | TGTGCCAGCAGGGAGACAGGGGGGGATAGCTATGGCTACACCTTC
16 | once | TRBJ1-1 | NA | TRBV5-6 | CASSLESGAMNTEAFF | TGTGCCAGCAGCTTGGAATCAGGGGCGATGAACACTGAAGCTTTCTTT
13 | NA | TRBJ1-5 | TRBD1 | TRBV2 | CASSDDRVGPQHF | TGTGCCAGCAGTGATGACAGGGTCGGGCCCCAGCATTTT
16 | NA | TRBJ2-2 | TRBD1 | TRBV28 | CASSTQGAAGTGELFF | TGTGCCAGCAGTACACAGGGGGCTGCGGGCACCGGGGAGCTGTTTTTT
14 | few | TRBJ2-7 | NA | TRBV5-1 | CASSSGGRSYEQYF | TGCGCCAGCAGCTCCGGGGGTCGGAGCTACGAGCAGTACTTC
12 | NA | TRBJ1-3 | NA | TRBV30 | CASTRTGNTIYF | TGTGCCTCCACGCGAACTGGAAACACCATATATTTT
13 | few | TRBJ1-6 | NA | TRBV2 | CATKDSLNSPLHF | TGTGCCACCAAGGACAGCCTTAATTCACCCCTCCACTTT
14 | NA | TRBJ2-7 | NA | TRBV6-5 | CASRPGGDSYEQYF | TGTGCCAGCAGACCAGGTGGGGATTCCTACGAGCAGTACTTC
21 | NA | TRBJ2-4 | NA | TRBV30 | CAWSLNPRPGNGSRTKNIQYF | TGTGCCTGGAGCCTTAATCCCAGGCCGGGAAATGGCAGCCGGACCAAAAACATTCAGTACTTC
17 | NA | TRBJ1-6 | TRBD1 | TRBV4-3 | CASSRQVTGGGNSPLHF | TGCGCCAGCAGCCGGCAAGTGACAGGGGGTGGTAATTCACCCCTCCACTTT
16 | NA | TRBJ1-6 | NA | TRBV19 | CASQEQGGSYNSPLHF | TGTGCCAGTCAAGAACAGGGAGGGAGTTATAATTCACCCCTCCACTTT
14 | few | TRBJ1-4 | NA | TRBV18 | CASSPPSEGEKLFF | TGTGCCAGCTCACCACCATCAGAAGGTGAAAAACTGTTTTTT
15 | NA | TRBJ1-3 | NA | TRBV7-2 | CASSLWLGAGNTIYF | TGTGCCAGCAGCTTATGGCTGGGGGCTGGAAACACCATATATTTT
15 | NA | TRBJ1-2 | NA | TRBV5-6 | CASSLEGGGFYGYTF | TGTGCCAGCAGCTTGGAAGGGGGTGGATTCTATGGCTACACCTTC
15 | few | TRBJ2-7 | TRBD2 | TRBV28 | CASRPRGAGGHEQYF | TGTGCCAGCAGACCCCGTGGTGCGGGGGGCCACGAGCAGTACTTC
13 | NA | TRBJ2-7 | NA | TRBV6-1 | CASRGLLSYEQYF | TGTGCCAGCAGGGGCCTGCTTTCCTACGAGCAGTACTTC
14 | once | TRBJ2-1 | TRBD2 | TRBV7-9 | CASRTSGILNEQFF | TGTGCCAGCAGGACTAGCGGGATATTAAATGAGCAGTTCTTC
14 | NA | TRBJ2-7 | TRBD1 | TRBV5-4 | CASSRDRGSSEQYF | TGTGCCAGCAGCAGGGACAGGGGGTCTAGCGAGCAGTACTTC
13 | NA | TRBJ2-1 | NA | TRBV10-1 | CASSETGPNEQFF | TGCGCCAGCAGTGAAACGGGACCTAATGAGCAGTTCTTC
14 | NA | TRBJ1-4 | NA | TRBV28 | CASSLEGENEKLFF | TGTGCCAGCAGTTTGGAGGGAGAGAATGAAAAACTGTTTTTT
14 | NA | TRBJ1-2 | NA | TRBV30 | CAWSTDRTNYGYTF | TGTGCCTGGAGTACGGACAGAACTAACTATGGCTACACCTTC
13 | NA | TRBJ2-5 | TRBD1 | TRBV28 | CASSRQGQETQYF | TGTGCCAGCAGTAGACAGGGGCAAGAGACCCAGTACTTC
15 | NA | TRBJ2-2 | NA | TRBV5-1 | CASSYERLNTGELFF | TGCGCCAGCAGCTACGAGAGGTTGAACACCGGGGAGCTGTTTTTT
17 | NA | TRBJ2-7 | NA | TRBV14 | CASSQDRPAGRGYEQYF | TGTGCCAGCAGCCAAGATCGGCCGGCAGGGAGAGGCTACGAGCAGTACTTC
16 | NA | TRBJ2-7 | NA | TRBV4-1 | CASSRGPGLRSYEQYF | TGCGCCAGCAGCCGGGGGCCGGGACTCCGATCCTACGAGCAGTACTTC
16 | NA | TRBJ1-4 | TRBD1 | TRBV10-3 | CAISESKGQTNEKLFF | TGTGCCATCAGTGAGTCGAAGGGACAGACGAATGAAAAACTGTTTTTT
14 | NA | TRBJ2-5 | NA | TRBV9 | CASSVDGQQETQYF | TGTGCCAGCAGCGTAGACGGACAGCAAGAGACCCAGTACTTC
16 | NA | TRBJ2-1 | TRBD2 | TRBV14 | CASSQVRTSGIDEQFF | TGTGCCAGCAGCCAAGTAAGGACTAGCGGGATAGATGAGCAGTTCTTC
15 | NA | TRBJ1-4 | NA | TRBV5-6 | CASSLEFGSNEKLFF | TGTGCCAGCAGCCTGGAGTTTGGTTCTAATGAAAAACTGTTTTTT
16 | NA | TRBJ1-2 | NA | TRBV9 | CASSVGARRTNYGYTF | TGTGCCAGCAGCGTAGGAGCGCGGAGGACTAACTATGGCTACACCTTC
15 | NA | TRBJ2-7 | NA | TRBV18 | CASSPYDAARAEVYF | TGTGCCAGCTCACCATACGACGCAGCCCGCGCCGAGGTGTACTTC
15 | NA | TRBJ1-6 | NA | TRBV2 | CASSEEGRDNSPLHF | TGTGCCAGCAGTGAAGAGGGACGGGATAATTCACCCCTCCACTTT
16 | NA | TRBJ2-3 | NA | TRBV18 | CASSRTTVASTDTQYF | TGTGCCAGCTCACGGACAACAGTGGCTAGCACAGATACGCAGTATTTT
19 | NA | TRBJ2-6 | NA | TRBV10-3 | CAISEGPGAPPSGANVLTF | TGTGCCATCAGTGAGGGGCCAGGGGCCCCCCCCTCTGGGGCCAACGTCCTGACTTTC
14 | NA | TRBJ2-7 | NA | TRBV7-8 | CASRAGRGTYEQYF | TGTGCCAGCAGGGCGGGTAGGGGGACCTACGAGCAGTACTTC